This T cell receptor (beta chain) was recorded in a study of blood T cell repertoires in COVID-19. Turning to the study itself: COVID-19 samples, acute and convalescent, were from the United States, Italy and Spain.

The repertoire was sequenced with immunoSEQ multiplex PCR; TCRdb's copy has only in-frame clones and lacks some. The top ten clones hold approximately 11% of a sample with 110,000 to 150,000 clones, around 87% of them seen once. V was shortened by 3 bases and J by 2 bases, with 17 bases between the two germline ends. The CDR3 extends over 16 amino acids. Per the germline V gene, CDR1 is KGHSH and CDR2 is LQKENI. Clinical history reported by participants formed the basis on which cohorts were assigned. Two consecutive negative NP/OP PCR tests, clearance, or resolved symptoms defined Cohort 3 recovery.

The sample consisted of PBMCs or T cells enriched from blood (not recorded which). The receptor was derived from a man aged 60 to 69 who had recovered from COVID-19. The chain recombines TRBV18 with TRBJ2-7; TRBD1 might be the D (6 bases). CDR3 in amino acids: CASSPRPGVTAYEQYF. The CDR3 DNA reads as TGTGCCAGCTCACCTCGCCCAGGGGTAACGGCCTACGAGCAGTACTTC.